The clone carrying this TCR beta chain occurred once. The sample is drawn from a study of blood T cell repertoires in COVID-19. V gave up 2 bases and J gave up 4 bases, with 11 bases separating them. The CDR3 sequence is 14 residues long. Germline CDR1 MNHEY, CDR2 SMNVEV (reference sequence). Some clones are missing from TCRdb's copy, which holds only in-frame ones; the method was immunoSEQ multiplex PCR. Of about 150,000 clones in the sample, around 90% were seen once. Sequencing was done on a sample of PBMCs or T cells enriched from blood (not recorded which). The sequence came from a woman between 40 and 55 years old who had been exposed to COVID-19. The chain carries TRBV27 and TRBJ1-1; possibly TRBD1 for D (5 bases). The CDR3 DNA reads TGTGCCAGCAGTTTACAGGGTATGGGCACTGAAGCTTTCTTT. Residues: CASSLQGMGTEAFF.